These T cell receptor beta chains were read from a single sample in a study of blood T cells in healthy people across ages. TCRdb reanalysed the 5' RACE reads using MiXCR and keeps one entry per CDR3 protein. The data contain about 1.6 million distinct CDR3 sequences, approximately 32% of them singletons. Sequenced sample: blood. These receptors originate from a woman aged 25-40 years in good health. CDR3s include the opening cysteine and the closing phenylalanine or tryptophan. A D gene is named only where the DNA matches it firmly. Size is stated for part of the rows, as once, few or many counts, or as a class when the clone is expanded.

V: TRBV30
J: TRBJ2-7
D: TRBD2
size: few
DNA: TGTGCCTGGAGTTCGTTACTAGCGGGATATGGCTACGAGCAGTACTTC
CDR3: CAWSSLLAGYGYEQYF

V: TRBV2
J: TRBJ1-2
D: TRBD1
size: few
DNA: TGTGCCAGCAGTAAAGGACAGGGGCCGAAAGCTAACTATGGCTACACCTTC
CDR3: CASSKGQGPKANYGYTF

V: TRBV28
J: TRBJ2-3
D: NA
size: NA
DNA: TGTGCCAGCAGTGAGGTATCGGGGACAGATACGCAGTATTTT
CDR3: CASSEVSGTDTQYF

V: TRBV3-1
J: TRBJ1-1
D: NA
size: NA
DNA: TGTGCCAGCAGCACCCCCCTTGGGACTGAAGCTTTCTTT
CDR3: CASSTPLGTEAFF

V: TRBV18
J: TRBJ2-5
D: NA
size: few
DNA: TGTGCCAGCTCACCCGTCACAGGCGCCGGGGAGACCCAGTACTTC
CDR3: CASSPVTGAGETQYF

V: TRBV12-1
J: TRBJ2-6
D: NA
size: few
DNA: TGTGCCAGCAGCTTTGGGCCGAAAACGGCTGGGGCCAACGTCCTGACTTTC
CDR3: CASSFGPKTAGANVLTF

V: TRBV20-1
J: TRBJ1-1
D: NA
size: few
DNA: TGCAGTGCTAGGAAACGGTTAACCATGAACACTGAAGCTTTCTTT
CDR3: CSARKRLTMNTEAFF

V: TRBV5-1
J: TRBJ1-2
D: NA
size: NA
DNA: TGCGCCAGCAGCTTGGTAGGAGACAACCGGGGCTACACCTTC
CDR3: CASSLVGDNRGYTF

V: TRBV6-1
J: TRBJ1-1
D: NA
size: NA
DNA: TGTGCCAGCAGTGAAGGGCCGGGTAAAGCTTTCTTT
CDR3: CASSEGPGKAFF

V: TRBV5-1
J: TRBJ2-7
D: NA
size: few
DNA: TGCGCCAGCAGCCCGAGGTACGGATCCGAGCAGTACTTC
CDR3: CASSPRYGSEQYF

V: TRBV2
J: TRBJ1-5
D: NA
size: NA
DNA: TGTGCCAGCAGTGTCCGACAGAATCAGCCCCAGCATTTT
CDR3: CASSVRQNQPQHF

V: TRBV27
J: TRBJ2-7
D: TRBD1
size: NA
DNA: TGTGCCAGCAGTTTAGGGACAGCGATATACGAGCAGTACTTC
CDR3: CASSLGTAIYEQYF

V: TRBV2
J: TRBJ2-3
D: NA
size: few
DNA: TGTGCCAGCAGGGGACTCCTCTCCACAGATACGCAGTATTTT
CDR3: CASRGLLSTDTQYF

V: TRBV2
J: TRBJ1-5
D: NA
size: few
DNA: TGTGCCAGCAGGGACTTTAGCGGGAATAGCAATCAGCCCCAGCATTTT
CDR3: CASRDFSGNSNQPQHF